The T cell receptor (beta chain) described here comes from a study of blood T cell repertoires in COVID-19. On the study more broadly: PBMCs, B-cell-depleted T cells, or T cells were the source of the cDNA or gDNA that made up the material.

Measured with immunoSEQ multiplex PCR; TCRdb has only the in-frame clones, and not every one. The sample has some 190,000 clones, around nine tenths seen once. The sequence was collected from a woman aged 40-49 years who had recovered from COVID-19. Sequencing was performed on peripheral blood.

The CDR3 spells CATSRETGGAETQYF. In DNA form, the CDR3 reads TGTGCCACCAGCAGAGAAACAGGGGGCGCGGAGACCCAGTACTTC. The V call is TRBV15, the J call TRBJ2-5; 9 nucleotides line up with TRBD1. The germline V gene has CDR1 LNHNV and CDR2 YYDKDF (reference sequence). The CDR3 totals 15 residues. V lost 0 bases to trimming and J lost 5 bases; unmatched junction nucleotides: 4.